These 7 T cell receptor beta chains came from one sample sequenced in a study of T-cell memory formation after mild COVID-19. TCRdb passed the 5' RACE reads through MiXCR, listing each CDR3 protein once. Seen here are just under 550,000 distinct CDR3 sequences, roughly 21% observed once, and the top ten hold roughly an eighth. The source material was PBMCs or a T cell subset sorted from them (not recorded which). These receptors were obtained from an adult woman who had mild COVID-19 (a few samples of this study predate the infection). Cell type and time point are not known.

This clonotype was seen more than once but under ten times. V usage is TRBV20-1 and J usage is TRBJ2-1; TRBD2 is a possible D gene (5 bases). Germline CDR1 is DFQATT and CDR2 is SNEGSKA (reference sequence). The CDR3 is 16 residues long. Trimming removed 3 bases at V and 7 bases at J, with 22 bases between. The CDR3 reads CSARNLGGSSWNEQFF. In nucleotides, the CDR3 is TGCAGTGCTAGGAATCTCGGAGGCAGCTCCTGGAATGAGCAGTTCTTC.

The chain combines TRBV10-3 with TRBJ1-1; D is uncertain. This CDR3 has 14 amino acids. Trimming stripped 4 bases from V and 4 bases from J, with 13 bases between. The V gene's germline CDR1 is ENHRY and CDR2 SYGVKD. CDR3 DNA sequence: TGTGCCATCAGTGTAAGAGGCGGTGGCACTGAAGCTTTCTTT. It translates to CAISVRGGGTEAFF.

The chain is built from TRBV10-3 and TRBJ2-3; D may be TRBD1 or TRBD2 (6 bases each). V was clipped by 10 bases and J by 2 bases, with 13 bases between them. The CDR3 runs to 13 residues. In germline, CDR1 is ENHRY, CDR2 SYGVKD. CDR3 region: CATGGYATDTQYF. CDR3 nucleotide sequence: TGTGCCACCGGGGGCTACGCCACAGATACGCAGTATTTT.

This clonotype has a handful of counts. This rearrangement joins TRBV7-9 to TRBJ2-3; a possible D gene is TRBD2 (5 bases). Trimming took 5 bases from V and 1 from J, leaving 22 bases between them. This CDR3 is 18 amino acids long. The germline V gene encodes CDR1 SEHNR and CDR2 FQNEAQ (reference sequence). Written as DNA, the CDR3 is TGTGCCAGCAGCCCAGCATTAAATTCCGGACTCGGCACAGATACGCAGTATTTT. It translates to CASSPALNSGLGTDTQYF.

This clonotype was recorded a few times. This rearrangement joins TRBV12-3 or TRBV12-4 to TRBJ2-1, with D possibly matching TRBD1 (6 bases). The CDR3 totals 14 residues. Trimming left V 6 bases short and J 5 bases short, with 14 bases between. This CDR3 reads CASSPQAGDNEQFF. CDR3 sequence (DNA): TGTGCCAGCAGCCCCCAGGCAGGGGACAATGAGCAGTTCTTC.

This clonotype occurred once. The V and J genes are TRBV4-1 and TRBJ1-1; D is ambiguous. The length of the CDR3 is 18 residues. V was trimmed by 4 bases and J by 4 bases, leaving 25 bases between them. Germline V gene data show CDR1 as MGHRA and CDR2 as YSYEKL. CDR3 sequence reads: CASSPTMFWGIWATEAFF. The CDR3 nucleotides are TGCGCCAGCAGCCCTACCATGTTTTGGGGAATTTGGGCCACTGAAGCTTTCTTT.

The chain links TRBV10-3 to TRBJ2-3, with D perhaps TRBD1 or TRBD2 (5 bases each). This CDR3 has 14 amino acids. V was cut by 6 bases and J by 2 bases, with 12 bases left in between. Germline V CDR1 and CDR2: ENHRY, SYGVKD. The DNA of the CDR3 is TGTGCCATCAGCGCGAGGGGTCCCACAGATACGCAGTATTTT. The encoded protein is CAISARGPTDTQYF.